This T cell receptor beta chain was captured by sequencing in a study of blood T cells in healthy people across ages. V lost 2 bases and J 2 bases, leaving 9 bases between the germline ends. Germline CDR1 ENHRY, CDR2 SYGVKD. CDR3 length: 14 residues. This clonotype was observed a single time. Peripheral blood from each donor was collected in a volume of about 9.9 milliliters. Alongside a J-beta primer mix, a sample-barcoded 5' primer served in a second PCR lasting about 7 to 12 cycles. TCRdb ran MiXCR on the 5' RACE reads and lists one entry per CDR3 protein. The sample lists 1.5 million to 2 million distinct CDR3 sequences, less than 50% seen once, with 2% to 2.5% in the top ten.

The source material was blood. This sequence was found in a middle-aged woman in good health. The chain links TRBV10-3 to TRBJ2-5, with a possible D match to TRBD2 (5 bases). In DNA form, the CDR3 reads TGTGCCATCAGTGAGGAGGGCGGGCAAGAGACCCAGTACTTC. Translation gives CAISEEGGQETQYF.